This T cell receptor beta chain appears in the sequencing data of a study of Ad26.COV2.S vaccination and SARS-CoV-2 variants. On the study more broadly: Donor was assigned to the Ad26.COV2.S arm of trial COV1001. Ad26.COV2.S was injected intramuscularly once or twice, 56 days apart.

This clone has only one observation. Its specificity is not known. The treatment denotes: over 15 received Ad26.COV2.S at low or high dose, single or two shots; 5 received placebo; per-sample allocation not given. Day 63 after the first injection of vaccine or placebo was the sampling time. Study results and caveats: From the TCR breadth and depth analyses, total T cell responses may have been underestimated. A substantial breadth of spike-specific CD8+ and CD4+ T cell responses after vaccination has been reported.

Measured with immunoSEQ multiplex PCR; TCRdb has only the in-frame clones, and not every one. The data contain about 350,000 clones, 75% to 90% of them singletons. Germline lookup yields CDR1 PRHDT and CDR2 FYEKMQ (reference sequence). V shed 5 bases, J shed 0 bases, and the junction held 9 bases outside the gene matches. This CDR3 comprises 17 residues. The source is a person aged 18-60 years who received the Ad26.COV2.S COVID-19 vaccine or a placebo. This specimen consisted of peripheral blood, obtained in a trial of Ad26.COV2.S vaccine versus placebo. This sequence joins TRBV13 and TRBJ1-3, with 8 bases fitting TRBD1. CDR3 in amino acids: CASSPGQGTSSGNTIYF. The CDR3 nucleotides read TGTGCCAGCAGCCCTGGACAGGGAACCAGCTCTGGAAACACCATATATTTT.